This TCR beta chain derives from a study of shared clonotypes between healthy human individuals (dated by TCRdb to about 2020). With respect to the entire study: Two women and a few men aged 18 to 49 years were included in the cohort. To estimate repertoire size and how much clonotypes are shared between individuals, the study performed deep sequencing of blood TCR repertoires from a handful of healthy adults. Different laboratories and diverse techniques were used to prepare libraries and sequence TCR repertoires, to increase sequencing depth and limit assay-specific biases. Per donor, leukapheresis produced somewhere between about 0.94 and 9.5 billion PBMCs. Overall study outcomes, separate from this receptor: Because the study included only a small number of donors, the genetic and exposure-history diversity represented was limited. Pairwise subsampling indicated that sequencing depth was expected to affect the degree of clonotype sharing among donors. Sampling was restricted to blood, and TCR repertoires in tissue are likely to differ from TCR repertoires in blood.

Using the deep immunoSEQ assay, multiplex PCR amplified TCR CDR3 regions from genomic DNA. Genomic DNA extracted from each cell subset was distributed evenly over all wells of several immunoSEQ 96-well plates, and each plate served as one replicate. For unsorted PBMC, around 290 ng of genomic DNA, equivalent to approximately 30,000 T cell genomes, went into each replicate PCR. Genomic DNA from unsorted PBMC was sequenced over ten immunoSEQ deep assay plates. The purified libraries were quantified using a Qubit 3.0 fluorometer, sized with a Bioanalyzer 2100, and then quantified again using the KAPA Library Quantification kit. A separate single-read 150-cycle Illumina NextSeq 550 flow cell was used to sequence each immunoSEQ 96-well plate. In the original analysis: Because the immunoSEQ output included only junctional sequences and no quality scores, the filtering could not be the same as the filtering used for full-length reads. To assign V/J genes and CDR3, sequences were annotated using PyIR, a Python wrapper for IgBLAST v1.9, with IMGT germline references. Reads were removed for weak V/J assignments (E-value above 1e-6), missing CDR3, stop codons, out-of-frame junctions, or ambiguous translated residues. V3J clonotypes were defined by identical inferred V gene, J gene, and CDR3 amino acid sequence. Percentage overlap between repertoires was calculated by dividing the number of shared unique clonotypes by the size of the smaller repertoire. Repertoire richness was assessed with RTK rarefaction, the Chao1 estimator, and Recon v2.1 estimates of unobserved clonotypes. What TCRdb holds here is the immuneACCESS table cut down to in-frame rearrangements. Part of the clones is not present; checked against another copy, under half of the missing clones reflect an unresolved V gene, and the others are unexplained. V, J and clone size are those of that table, while D and trimming were read from the DNA. This sample holds about half a million clones; roughly 83% were observed only once. Jointly, the top ten make up 13% of the sample.

Here V drops 5 bases and J drops 0 bases, and the junction holds 6 bases not matched to any gene. CDR1 is given as LNHNV and CDR2 as YYDKDF, both from the germline V gene (reference sequence). Spanning cysteine to phenylalanine, the CDR3 consists of 15 amino acids. The sequence is cut down to CDR3 DNA, 45 bases in frame from base 1. As regards this clone: The antigen this receptor binds is unknown. Base quality data are lacking; no much larger clone is found one base away.

The donors were healthy, HIV-negative adults who had no recently reported acute infections or vaccinations. All donors were Caucasian adults living in Nashville, Tennessee, USA. For unsorted samples, tens of millions of PBMCs were counted and genomic DNA was extracted with the QIAamp DNA Blood Mini kit. Blood was obtained by leukapheresis, after which PBMCs were separated by Ficoll-Histopaque density gradient centrifugation and cryopreserved in liquid nitrogen vapor phase. Sequences were obtained from PBMCs. The receptor chain draws on TRBV15 and TRBJ2-7, with TRBD2 identical over 8 junction bases. The origin of this receptor is a woman aged 35 to 49 in good health. Some clones in this sample may be carry-over from other donors' samples. The nucleotides are TGTGCCACCAGCGGCCGACTAGCGTCCTCCTACGAGCAGTACTTC. Its protein reads: CATSGRLASSYEQYF.